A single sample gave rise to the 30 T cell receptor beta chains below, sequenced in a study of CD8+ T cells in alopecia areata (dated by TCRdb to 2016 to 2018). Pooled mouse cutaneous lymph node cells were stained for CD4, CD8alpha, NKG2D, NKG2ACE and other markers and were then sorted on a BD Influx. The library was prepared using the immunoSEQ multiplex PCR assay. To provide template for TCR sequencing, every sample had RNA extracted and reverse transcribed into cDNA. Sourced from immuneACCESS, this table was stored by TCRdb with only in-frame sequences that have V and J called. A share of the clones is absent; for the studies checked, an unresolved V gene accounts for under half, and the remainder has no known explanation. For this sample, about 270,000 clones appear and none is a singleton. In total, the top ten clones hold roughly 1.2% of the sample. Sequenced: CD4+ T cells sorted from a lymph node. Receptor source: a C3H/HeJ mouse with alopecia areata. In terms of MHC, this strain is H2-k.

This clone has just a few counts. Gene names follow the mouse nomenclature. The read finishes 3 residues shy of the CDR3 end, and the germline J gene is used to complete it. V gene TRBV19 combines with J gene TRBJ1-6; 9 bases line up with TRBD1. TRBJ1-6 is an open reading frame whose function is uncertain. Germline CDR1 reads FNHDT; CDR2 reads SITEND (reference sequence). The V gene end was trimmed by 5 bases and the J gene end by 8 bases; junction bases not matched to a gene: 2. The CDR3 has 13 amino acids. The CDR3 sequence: CASRQGADSPLYF. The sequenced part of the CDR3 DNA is TGTGCCAGCAGACAGGGGGCGGATTCGCCC.

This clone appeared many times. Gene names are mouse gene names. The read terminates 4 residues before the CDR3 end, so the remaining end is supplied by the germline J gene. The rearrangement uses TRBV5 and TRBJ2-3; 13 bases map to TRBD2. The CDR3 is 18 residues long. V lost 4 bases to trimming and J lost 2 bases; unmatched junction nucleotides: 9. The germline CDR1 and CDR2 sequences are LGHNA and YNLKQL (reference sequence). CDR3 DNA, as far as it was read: TGTGCCAGCAGCCCTCTTCCGGGACTGGGGGGGGATGCAGAA. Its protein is CASSPLPGLGGDAE. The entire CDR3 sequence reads CASSPLPGLGGDAETLYF.

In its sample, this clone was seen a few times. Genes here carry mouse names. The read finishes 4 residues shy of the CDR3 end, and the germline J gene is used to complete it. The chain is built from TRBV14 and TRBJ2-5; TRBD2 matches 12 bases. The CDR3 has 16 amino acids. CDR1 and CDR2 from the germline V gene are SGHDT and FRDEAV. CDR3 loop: CASSFLTGGAKDTQYF. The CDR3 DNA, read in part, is TGTGCCAGCAGTTTCTTGACTGGGGGGGCGAAAGAC. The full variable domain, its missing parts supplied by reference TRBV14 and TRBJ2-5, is EAGVTQSPRYAVLQEGQAVSFWCDPISGHDTLYWYQQPRDQGPQLLVYFRDEAVIDNSQLPSDRFSAVRPKGTNSTLKIQSAKQGDTATYLCASSFLTGGAKDTQYFGPGTRLLVL.

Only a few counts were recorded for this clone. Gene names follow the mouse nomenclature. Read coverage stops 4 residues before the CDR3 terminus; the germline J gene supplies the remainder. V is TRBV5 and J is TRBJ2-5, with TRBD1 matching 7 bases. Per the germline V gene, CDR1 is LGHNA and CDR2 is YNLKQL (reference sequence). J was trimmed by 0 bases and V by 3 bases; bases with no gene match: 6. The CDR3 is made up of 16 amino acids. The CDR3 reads CASSHQQGRNQDTQYF. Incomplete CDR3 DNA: TGTGCCAGCAGCCATCAACAGGGGCGTAACCAAGAC.

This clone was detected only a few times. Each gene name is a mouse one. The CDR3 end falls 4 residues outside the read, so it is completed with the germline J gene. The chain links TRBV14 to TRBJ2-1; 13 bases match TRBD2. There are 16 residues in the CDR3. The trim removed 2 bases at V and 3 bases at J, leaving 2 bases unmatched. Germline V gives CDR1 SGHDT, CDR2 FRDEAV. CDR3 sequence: CASSLGTGGGYAEQFF. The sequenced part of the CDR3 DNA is TGTGCCAGCAGTTTGGGGACTGGGGGGGGCTATGCT.

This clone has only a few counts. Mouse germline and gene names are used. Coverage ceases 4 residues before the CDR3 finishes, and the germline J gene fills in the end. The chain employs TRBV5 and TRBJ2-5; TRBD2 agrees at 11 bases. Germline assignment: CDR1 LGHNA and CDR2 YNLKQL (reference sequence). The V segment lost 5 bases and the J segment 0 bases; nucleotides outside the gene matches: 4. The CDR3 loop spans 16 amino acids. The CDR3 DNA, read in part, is TGTGCCAGCAGCAGGGACTGGGGGTTCAACCAAGAC. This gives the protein CASSRDWGFNQD. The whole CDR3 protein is CASSRDWGFNQDTQYF.

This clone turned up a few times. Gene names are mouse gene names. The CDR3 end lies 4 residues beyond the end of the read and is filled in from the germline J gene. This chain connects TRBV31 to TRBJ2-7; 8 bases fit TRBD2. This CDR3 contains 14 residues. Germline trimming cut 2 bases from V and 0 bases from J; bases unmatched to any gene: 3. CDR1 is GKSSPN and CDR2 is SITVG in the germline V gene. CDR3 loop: CAWSSGGSSYEQYF. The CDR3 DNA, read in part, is TGTGCCTGGAGTTCTGGGGGGAGCTCCTAT. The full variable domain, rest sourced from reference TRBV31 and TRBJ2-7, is AQTIHQWPVAEIKAVGSPLSLGCTIKGKSSPNLYWYWQATGGTLQQLFYSITVGQVESVVQLNLSASRPKDDQFILSTEKLLLSHSGFYLCAWSSGGSSYEQYFGPGTRLTVL.

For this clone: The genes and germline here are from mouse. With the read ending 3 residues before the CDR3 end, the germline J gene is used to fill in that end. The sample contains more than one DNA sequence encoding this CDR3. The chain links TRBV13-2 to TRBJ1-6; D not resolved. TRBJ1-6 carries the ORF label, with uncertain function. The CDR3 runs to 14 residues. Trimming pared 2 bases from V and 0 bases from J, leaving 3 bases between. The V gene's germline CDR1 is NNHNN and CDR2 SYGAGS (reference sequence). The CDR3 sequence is CASGDNSYNSPLYF. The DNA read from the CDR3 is TGTGCCAGCGGTGACAATTCCTATAATTCGCCC.

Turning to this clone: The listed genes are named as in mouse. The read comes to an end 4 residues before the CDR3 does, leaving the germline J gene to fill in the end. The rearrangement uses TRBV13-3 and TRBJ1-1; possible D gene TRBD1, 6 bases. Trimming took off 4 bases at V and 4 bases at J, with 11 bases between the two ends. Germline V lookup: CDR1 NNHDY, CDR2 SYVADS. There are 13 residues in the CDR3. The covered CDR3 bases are TGTGCCAGCAGTAACAGGGTGGGCACA. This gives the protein CASSNRVGT. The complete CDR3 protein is CASSNRVGTEVFF.

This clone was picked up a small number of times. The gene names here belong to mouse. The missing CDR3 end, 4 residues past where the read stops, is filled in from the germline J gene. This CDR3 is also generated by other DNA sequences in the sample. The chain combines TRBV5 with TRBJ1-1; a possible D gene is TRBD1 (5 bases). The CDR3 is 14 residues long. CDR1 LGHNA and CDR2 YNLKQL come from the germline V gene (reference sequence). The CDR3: CASSQGTGGREVFF. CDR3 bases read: TGTGCCAGCAGCCAAGGGACTGGGGGTAGA.

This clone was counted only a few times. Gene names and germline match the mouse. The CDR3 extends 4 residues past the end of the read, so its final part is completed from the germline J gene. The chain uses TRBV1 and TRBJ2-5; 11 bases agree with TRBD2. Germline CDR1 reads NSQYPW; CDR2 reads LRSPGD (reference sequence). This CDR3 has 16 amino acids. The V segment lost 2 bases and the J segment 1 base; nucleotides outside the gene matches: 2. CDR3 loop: CTCSASTGGDQDTQYF. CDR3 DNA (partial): TGCACCTGCAGTGCATCGACTGGGGGGGACCAAGAC.

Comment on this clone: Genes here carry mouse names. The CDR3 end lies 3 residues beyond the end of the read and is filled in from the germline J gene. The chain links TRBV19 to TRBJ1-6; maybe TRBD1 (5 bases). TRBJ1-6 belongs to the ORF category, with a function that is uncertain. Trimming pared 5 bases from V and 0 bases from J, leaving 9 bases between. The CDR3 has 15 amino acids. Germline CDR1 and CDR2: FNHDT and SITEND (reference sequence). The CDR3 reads CASRTGYSYNSPLYF. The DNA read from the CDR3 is TGTGCCAGCAGAACAGGATATTCCTATAATTCGCCC.

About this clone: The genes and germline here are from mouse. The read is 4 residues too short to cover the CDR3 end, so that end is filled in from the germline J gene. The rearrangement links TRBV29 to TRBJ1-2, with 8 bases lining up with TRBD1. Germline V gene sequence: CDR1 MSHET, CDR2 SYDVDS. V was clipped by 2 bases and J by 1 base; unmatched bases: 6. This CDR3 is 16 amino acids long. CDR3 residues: CASSLPGGAGNSDYTF. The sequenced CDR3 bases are TGTGCTAGCAGTTTACCAGGGGGCGCAGGAAACTCC.

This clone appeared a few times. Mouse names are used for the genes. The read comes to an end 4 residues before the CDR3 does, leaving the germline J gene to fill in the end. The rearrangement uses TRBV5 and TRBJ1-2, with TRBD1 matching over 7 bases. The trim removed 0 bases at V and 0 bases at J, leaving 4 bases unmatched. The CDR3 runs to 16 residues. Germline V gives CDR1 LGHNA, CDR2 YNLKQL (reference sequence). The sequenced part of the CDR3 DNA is TGTGCCAGCAGCCAAGATCCGGGACAGCCAAACTCC. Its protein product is CASSQDPGQPNS. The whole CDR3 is CASSQDPGQPNSDYTF.

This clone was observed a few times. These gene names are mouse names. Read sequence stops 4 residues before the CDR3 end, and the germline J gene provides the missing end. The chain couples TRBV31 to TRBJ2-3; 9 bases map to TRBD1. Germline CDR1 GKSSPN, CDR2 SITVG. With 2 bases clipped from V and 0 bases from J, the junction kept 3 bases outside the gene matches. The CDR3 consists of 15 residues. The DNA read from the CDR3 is TGTGCCTGGAGTGGACAGGGGACTAGTGCAGAA. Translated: CAWSGQGTSAE. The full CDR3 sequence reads CAWSGQGTSAETLYF.

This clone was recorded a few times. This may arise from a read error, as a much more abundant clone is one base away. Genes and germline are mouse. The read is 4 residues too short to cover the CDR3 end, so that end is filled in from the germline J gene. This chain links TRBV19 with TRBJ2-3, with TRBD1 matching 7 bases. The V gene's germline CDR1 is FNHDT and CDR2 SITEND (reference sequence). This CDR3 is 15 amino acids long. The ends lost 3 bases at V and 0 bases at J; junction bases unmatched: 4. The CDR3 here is CASSTGTASAETLYF. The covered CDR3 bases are TGTGCCAGCAGTACCGGGACAGCTAGTGCAGAA.

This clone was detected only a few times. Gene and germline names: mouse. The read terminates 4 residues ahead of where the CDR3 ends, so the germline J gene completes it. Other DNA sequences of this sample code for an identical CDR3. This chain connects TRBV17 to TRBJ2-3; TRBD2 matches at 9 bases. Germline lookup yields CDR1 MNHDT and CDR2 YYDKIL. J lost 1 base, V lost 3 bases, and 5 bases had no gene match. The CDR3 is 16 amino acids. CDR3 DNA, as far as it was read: TGTGCTAGCAGTAGTGGGGGGGCGCCGGGTGCAGAA. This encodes CASSSGGAPGAE. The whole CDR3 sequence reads CASSSGGAPGAETLYF. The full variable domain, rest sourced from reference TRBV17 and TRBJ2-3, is DTTVKQNPRYKLARVGKPVNLICSQTMNHDTMYWYQKKPNQAPKLLLFYYDKILNREADTFEKFQSSRPNNSFCSLYIGSAGLEYSAMYLCASSSGGAPGAETLYFGSGTRLTVL.

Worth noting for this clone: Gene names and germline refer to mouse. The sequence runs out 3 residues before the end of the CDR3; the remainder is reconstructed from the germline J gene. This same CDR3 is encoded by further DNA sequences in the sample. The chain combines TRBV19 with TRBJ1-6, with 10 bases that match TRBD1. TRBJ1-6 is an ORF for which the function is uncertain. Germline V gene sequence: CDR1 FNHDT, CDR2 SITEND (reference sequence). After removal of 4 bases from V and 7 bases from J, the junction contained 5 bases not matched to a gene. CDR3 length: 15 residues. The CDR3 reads CASSRQGAGNSPLYF. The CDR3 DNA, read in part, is TGTGCCAGCAGTCGACAGGGGGCCGGAAATTCGCCC.

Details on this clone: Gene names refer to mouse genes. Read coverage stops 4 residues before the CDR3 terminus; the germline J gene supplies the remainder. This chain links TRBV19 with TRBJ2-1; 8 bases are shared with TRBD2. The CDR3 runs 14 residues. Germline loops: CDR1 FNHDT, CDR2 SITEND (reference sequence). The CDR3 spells CASSIRGGLAEQFF. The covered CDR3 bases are TGTGCCAGCAGTATTCGGGGGGGGCTCGCT.

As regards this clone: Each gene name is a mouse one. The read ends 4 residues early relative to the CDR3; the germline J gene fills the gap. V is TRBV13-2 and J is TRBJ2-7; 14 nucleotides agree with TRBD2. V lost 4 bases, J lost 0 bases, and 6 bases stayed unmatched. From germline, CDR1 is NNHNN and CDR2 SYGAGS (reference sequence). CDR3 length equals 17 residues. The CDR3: CASGPGLGGPSSYEQYF. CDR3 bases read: TGTGCCAGCGGTCCGGGACTGGGGGGGCCCAGCTCCTAT.

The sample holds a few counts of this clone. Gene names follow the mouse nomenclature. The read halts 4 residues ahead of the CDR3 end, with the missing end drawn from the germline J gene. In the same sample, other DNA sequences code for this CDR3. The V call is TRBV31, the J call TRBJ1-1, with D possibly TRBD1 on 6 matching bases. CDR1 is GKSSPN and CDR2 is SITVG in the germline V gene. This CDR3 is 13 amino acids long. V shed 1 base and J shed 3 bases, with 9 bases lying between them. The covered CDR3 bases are TGTGCCTGGAGTCCCAGGGGAGACACA. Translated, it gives CAWSPRGDT. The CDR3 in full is CAWSPRGDTEVFF.

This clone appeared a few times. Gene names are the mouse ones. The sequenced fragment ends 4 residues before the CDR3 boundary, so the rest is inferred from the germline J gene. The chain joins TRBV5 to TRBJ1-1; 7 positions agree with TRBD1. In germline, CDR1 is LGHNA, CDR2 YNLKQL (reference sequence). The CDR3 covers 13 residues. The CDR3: CASSQGGGAEVFF. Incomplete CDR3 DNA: TGTGCCAGCAGCCAAGGAGGGGGCGCA.

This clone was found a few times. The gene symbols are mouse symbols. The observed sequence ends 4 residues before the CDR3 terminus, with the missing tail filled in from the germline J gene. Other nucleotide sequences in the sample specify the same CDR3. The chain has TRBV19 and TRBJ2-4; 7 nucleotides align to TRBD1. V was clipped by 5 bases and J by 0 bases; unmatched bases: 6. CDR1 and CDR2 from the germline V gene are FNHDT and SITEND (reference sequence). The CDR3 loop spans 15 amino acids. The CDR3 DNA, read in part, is TGTGCCAGCAGCCCCGGGACAGCTAGTCAAAAC. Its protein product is CASSPGTASQN. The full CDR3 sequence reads CASSPGTASQNTLYF.

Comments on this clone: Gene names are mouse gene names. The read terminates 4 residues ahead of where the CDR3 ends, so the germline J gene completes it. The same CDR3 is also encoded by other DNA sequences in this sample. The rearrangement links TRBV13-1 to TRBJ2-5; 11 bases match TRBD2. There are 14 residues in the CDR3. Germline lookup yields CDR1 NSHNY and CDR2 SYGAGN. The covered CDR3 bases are TGTGCCAGCAGCCTGGGACTGGGGGAAGAC. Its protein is CASSLGLGED. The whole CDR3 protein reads CASSLGLGEDTQYF.

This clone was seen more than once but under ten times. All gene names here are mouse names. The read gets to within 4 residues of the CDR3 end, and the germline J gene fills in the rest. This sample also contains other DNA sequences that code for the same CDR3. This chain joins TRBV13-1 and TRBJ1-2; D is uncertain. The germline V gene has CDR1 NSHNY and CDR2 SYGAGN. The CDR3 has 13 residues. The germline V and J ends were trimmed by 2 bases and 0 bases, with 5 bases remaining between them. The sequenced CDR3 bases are TGTGCCAGCAGTGACAGATCAAACTCC. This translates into CASSDRSNS. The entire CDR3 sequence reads CASSDRSNSDYTF.

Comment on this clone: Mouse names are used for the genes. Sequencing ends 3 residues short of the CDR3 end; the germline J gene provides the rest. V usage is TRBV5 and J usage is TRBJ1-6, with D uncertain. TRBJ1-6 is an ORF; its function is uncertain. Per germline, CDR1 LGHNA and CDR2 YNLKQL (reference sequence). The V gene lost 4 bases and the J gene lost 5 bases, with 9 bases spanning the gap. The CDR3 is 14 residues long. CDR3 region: CASSPDKNNSPLYF. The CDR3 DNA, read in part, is TGTGCCAGCAGCCCCGACAAAAATAATTCGCCC.

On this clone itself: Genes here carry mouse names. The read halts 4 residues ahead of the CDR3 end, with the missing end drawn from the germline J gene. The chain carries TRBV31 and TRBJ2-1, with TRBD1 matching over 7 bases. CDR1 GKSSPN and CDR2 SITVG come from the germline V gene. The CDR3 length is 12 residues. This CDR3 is CAWSEQGTEQFF. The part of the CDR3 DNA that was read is TGTGCCTGGAGTGAACAGGGGACT.

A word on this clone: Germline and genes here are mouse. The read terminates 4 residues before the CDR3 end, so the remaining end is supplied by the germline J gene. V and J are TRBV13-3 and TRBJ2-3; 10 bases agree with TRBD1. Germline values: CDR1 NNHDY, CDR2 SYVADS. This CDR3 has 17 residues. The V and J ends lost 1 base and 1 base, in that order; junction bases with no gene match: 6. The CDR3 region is CASSDLVTGGGAETLYF. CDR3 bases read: TGTGCCAGCAGTGATTTGGTGACAGGGGGCGGTGCAGAA.

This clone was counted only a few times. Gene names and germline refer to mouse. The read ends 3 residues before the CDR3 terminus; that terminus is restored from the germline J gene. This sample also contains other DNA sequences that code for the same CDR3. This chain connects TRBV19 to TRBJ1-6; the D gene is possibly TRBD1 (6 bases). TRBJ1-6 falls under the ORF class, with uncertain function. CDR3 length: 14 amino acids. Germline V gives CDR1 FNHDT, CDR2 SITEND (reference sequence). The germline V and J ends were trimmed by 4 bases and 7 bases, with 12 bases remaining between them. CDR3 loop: CASSLRGGNSPLYF. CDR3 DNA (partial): TGTGCCAGCAGTCTCAGGGGAGGAAATTCGCCC.

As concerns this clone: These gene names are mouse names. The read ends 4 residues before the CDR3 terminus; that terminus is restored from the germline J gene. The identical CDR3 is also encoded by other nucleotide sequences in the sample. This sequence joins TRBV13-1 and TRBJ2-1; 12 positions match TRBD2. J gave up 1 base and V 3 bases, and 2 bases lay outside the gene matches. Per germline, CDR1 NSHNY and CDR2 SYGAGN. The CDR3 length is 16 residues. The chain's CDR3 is CASSGGTGGNYAEQFF. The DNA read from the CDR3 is TGTGCCAGCAGTGGGGGGACTGGGGGGAACTATGCT.